These 15 T cell receptor beta chains were sequenced from one sample in a study of T cells after yellow fever vaccination. A single record per CDR3 protein comes from TCRdb applying MiXCR to the 5' RACE reads. This table has roughly 320,000 distinct CDR3 sequences, roughly a tenth appearing once. The source material was CD4+ T cells sorted from PBMCs, sampled 45 days after the yellow fever booster vaccination. These receptors were taken from a man younger than 35 who received the YFV17D yellow fever vaccine.

This clonotype was recorded many times. The chain employs TRBV4-1 and TRBJ1-1; possibly TRBD1 for D (6 bases). Germline assignment: CDR1 MGHRA and CDR2 YSYEKL. This CDR3 has 14 residues. Trimming pared 4 bases from V and 3 bases from J, leaving 12 bases between. The CDR3 nucleotides read TGCGCCAGCAGCCCCCAGGGGAGGGACACTGAAGCTTTCTTT. Translated, it gives CASSPQGRDTEAFF.

V is TRBV28 and J is TRBJ2-2; 9 bases agree with TRBD1. CDR3 length: 14 amino acids. Unmatched junction bases numbered 7, after V lost 6 bases and J lost 8 bases. Germline V gene sequence: CDR1 MDHEN, CDR2 SYDVKM. CDR3 nucleotide sequence: TGTGCCAGCAGGTCCTGGACAGGGGCGGGGGAGCTGTTTTTT. This encodes CASRSWTGAGELFF. Full variable domain (missing parts from reference TRBV28 and TRBJ2-2): DVKVTQSSRYLVKRTGEKVFLECVQDMDHENMFWYRQDPGLGLRLIYFSYDVKMKEKGDIPEGYSVSREKKERFSLILESASTNQTSMYLCASRSWTGAGELFFGEGSRLTVL.

This clonotype was seen more than once but under ten times. The chain joins TRBV2 to TRBJ1-5; D unclear. V was trimmed by 7 bases and J by 4 bases, leaving 14 bases between them. The CDR3 sequence is 14 residues long. From germline, CDR1 is SNHLY and CDR2 FYNNEI. The CDR3 here is CASKASQGNQPQHF. As DNA, the CDR3 is TGTGCCAGCAAGGCCTCGCAAGGGAATCAGCCCCAGCATTTT. Filled out from reference TRBV2 and TRBJ1-5, the complete variable domain reads EPEVTQTPSHQVTQMGQEVILRCVPISNHLYFYWYRQILGQKVEFLVSFYNNEISEKSEIFDDQFSVERPDGSNFTLKIRSTKLEDSAMYFCASKASQGNQPQHFGDGTRLSIL.

Many counts were recorded for this clonotype. This rearrangement joins TRBV11-2 to TRBJ1-6; 9 bases are a match to TRBD1. The CDR3 length is 15 residues. CDR1 and CDR2 (germline): SGHAT, FQNNGV. Germline trimming cut 5 bases from V and 7 bases from J; bases unmatched to any gene: 6. The CDR3 region is CASSLGQGRNSPLHF. CDR3 nucleotide sequence: TGTGCCAGCAGCCTTGGACAGGGGAGGAATTCACCCCTCCACTTT.

V is TRBV5-1 and J is TRBJ2-5, with TRBD1 matching 10 bases. Germline V gene lookup returns CDR1 SGHRS and CDR2 YFSETQ. The CDR3 loop spans 12 amino acids. The ends lost 5 bases at V and 7 bases at J; junction bases unmatched: 2. The CDR3 loop reads CASSWDRGTQYF. The CDR3 bases are TGCGCCAGCAGTTGGGACAGGGGGACCCAGTACTTC.

The chain is built from TRBV6-5 and TRBJ2-1, with 7 nucleotides matching TRBD1. The CDR3 length is 14 residues. CDR1 is MNHEY, CDR2 SVGAGI, per germline. Unmatched junction bases numbered 6, after V lost 5 bases and J lost 5 bases. The CDR3 here is CASSPSQGHNEQFF. The DNA for the CDR3 is TGTGCCAGCAGTCCCTCACAGGGGCACAATGAGCAGTTCTTC.

This clonotype was counted a few times. The rearrangement uses TRBV5-1 and TRBJ2-4; no definite D call. Looked up from germline, CDR1 is SGHRS and CDR2 is YFSETQ. This CDR3 has 13 residues. Trimming removed 6 bases from V and 9 bases from J, with 16 bases in between. The CDR3 DNA follows: TGCGCCAGCACGTCTCCTAGTTCGCCCATTCAGTACTTC. Protein: CASTSPSSPIQYF.

The rearrangement uses TRBV10-3 and TRBJ2-3; TRBD1 is a possible D gene (6 bases). Deletions cut 7 bases from V and 0 bases from J, with 11 bases between. The CDR3 is 14 amino acids. Germline V gene lookup returns CDR1 ENHRY and CDR2 SYGVKD. The CDR3 coding sequence is TGTGCCATCAATCGACAGGTTAGCACAGATACGCAGTATTTT. As protein: CAINRQVSTDTQYF.

Only a few counts were recorded for this clonotype. The genes are TRBV7-3 and TRBJ2-7; no clear D. Trimming took off 11 bases at V and 6 bases at J, with 8 bases between the two ends. The CDR3 contains 9 residues. CDR1 and CDR2 (germline): SGHTA, FQGTGA. The CDR3 reads CALKCEQYF. DNA of the CDR3: TGTGCCCTAAAATGCGAGCAGTACTTC.

This clonotype came up a few times. The rearrangement uses TRBV7-2 and TRBJ2-4; D not certain. CDR3 length: 14 amino acids. V lost 3 bases and J 6 bases, leaving 12 bases between the germline ends. Germline loops: CDR1 SGHTA, CDR2 FQGNSA. The CDR3 nucleotides read TGTGCCAGCAGCTTGGCCAGTCGGGTAAACATTCAGTACTTC. It yields the protein CASSLASRVNIQYF.

There are many counts of this clonotype. The rearrangement joins TRBV20-1 to TRBJ2-2; perhaps TRBD1 as D (6 bases). The CDR3 totals 14 residues. Trimming left V 0 bases short and J 5 bases short, with 10 bases between. Germline lookup yields CDR1 DFQATT and CDR2 SNEGSKA (reference sequence). Written as DNA, the CDR3 is TGCAGTGCTAGAGATCAAGGGGGAACCGGGGAGCTGTTTTTT. This translates into CSARDQGGTGELFF.

This clonotype came up a few times. The chain uses TRBV5-1 and TRBJ2-5; D not resolved. CDR1 and CDR2 (germline): SGHRS, YFSETQ. The CDR3 runs to 12 residues. V was shortened by 6 bases and J by 4 bases, with 10 bases between the two germline ends. The DNA for the CDR3 is TGCGCCAGCAAAAAAGGCGGAGAGACCCAGTACTTC. Its translation is CASKKGGETQYF. The full variable domain, completed using reference TRBV5-1 and TRBJ2-5, is KAGVTQTPRYLIKTRGQQVTLSCSPISGHRSVSWYQQTPGQGLQFLFEYFSETQRNKGNFPGRFSGRQFSNSRSEMNVSTLELGDSALYLCASKKGGETQYFGPGTRLLVL.

V gene TRBV6-9 combines with J gene TRBJ2-3, with 9 bases aligning to TRBD2. The CDR3 length is 16 residues. The germline gives CDR1 MNHGY, CDR2 SVAAGI. Unmatched junction bases numbered 4, after V lost 2 bases and J lost 1 base. DNA for the CDR3: TGTGCCAGCAGTTATACCATAGCGGGGGGCACAGATACGCAGTATTTT. This translates into CASSYTIAGGTDTQYF.

The chain is built from TRBV11-2 and TRBJ1-1; D is perhaps TRBD1 (5 bases). This CDR3 spans 15 amino acids. CDR1 is SGHAT, CDR2 FQNNGV, per germline. V was trimmed by 1 base and J by 1 base, leaving 10 bases between them. The DNA of the CDR3 is TGTGCCAGCAGCTTAGCCCGGGGGTGGAACACTGAAGCTTTCTTT. Translation gives CASSLARGWNTEAFF.

This clonotype was seen more than once but under ten times. J is TRBJ1-3 and V is TRBV5-1; 8 nucleotides line up with TRBD1. V was pared by 1 base and J by 5 bases, with 17 bases of the junction left unmatched. The CDR3 spans 19 residues. Germline loops: CDR1 SGHRS, CDR2 YFSETQ. The CDR3, as DNA: TGCGCCAGCAGCTTGCTCCCGGCAGGGGGCGAGTTTGGTCGAAACACCATATATTTT. It specifies CASSLLPAGGEFGRNTIYF.